Following are 8 T cell receptor beta chains from one sample sequenced in a study of cytomegalovirus exposure and HLA in healthy donors. It was with 60 Vbeta and 13 Jbeta primers that the PCR ran. Measured with immunoSEQ multiplex PCR; TCRdb has only the in-frame clones, and not every one. There are under 150,000 clones in the sample; around 78% occur only once, and around 1.9% lies in the top ten. The specimen sequenced was PBMCs. Receptors originate from a woman in her fifties or sixties in good health and CMV-seronegative.

The chain employs TRBV6-6 and TRBJ2-5; TRBD2 might be the D (6 bases). This CDR3 comprises 15 residues. Trimming removed 7 bases at V and 5 bases at J, with 20 bases between. CDR1 and CDR2 from the germline V gene are MNHNY and SVGAGI (reference sequence). CDR3 in amino acids: CASTEGLQSKETQYF. DNA of the CDR3: TGTGCCAGCACCGAGGGACTCCAATCGAAGGAGACCCAGTACTTC.

This chain links TRBV5-6 with TRBJ2-1; 10 bases line up with TRBD2. V lost 4 bases and J lost 9; bases outside the gene matches: 1. The length of the CDR3 is 12 residues. The V gene's germline CDR1 is SGHDT and CDR2 YYEEEE. The CDR3 nucleotides read TGTGCCAGCAGCCCTAGCGGGGGTGAGCAGTTCTTC. This codes for CASSPSGGEQFF.

The chain uses TRBV29-1 and TRBJ2-3, with 13 bases identical to TRBD2. After removal of 0 bases from V and 4 bases from J, the junction contained 7 bases not matched to a gene. The CDR3 is 17 amino acids. Germline CDR1 is SQVTM and CDR2 is ANQGSEA. The chain's CDR3 is CSVEDPTSGRAPDTQYF. DNA for the CDR3: TGCAGCGTTGAAGATCCCACTAGCGGGAGGGCCCCAGATACGCAGTATTTT.

V usage is TRBV5-1 and J usage is TRBJ1-1, with D possibly TRBD1 on 6 matching bases. Trimming shortened V by 4 bases and J by 1 base, and 14 bases separated the two germline ends. This CDR3 is 15 amino acids long. Germline assignment: CDR1 SGHRS and CDR2 YFSETQ. The CDR3 DNA reads TGCGCCAGCAGCCGAGGGGGGGTGCAGAACACTGAAGCTTTCTTT. Protein: CASSRGGVQNTEAFF.

This chain links TRBV5-1 with TRBJ1-4, with TRBD1 as a possible D gene (6 bases). Germline CDR1 is SGHRS and CDR2 is YFSETQ. Trimming cost V 0 bases and J 8 bases, with 8 bases left between them. The CDR3 is 13 residues long. CDR3 sequence reads: CASSLDTGEKLFF. The CDR3 DNA is TGCGCCAGCAGCTTGGACACAGGGGAAAAACTGTTTTTT.

V usage is TRBV19 and J usage is TRBJ2-1; TRBD2 matches 7 bases. V lost 0 bases and J lost 10; bases outside the gene matches: 6. The CDR3 loop spans 14 amino acids. The germline CDR1 and CDR2 sequences are LNHDA and SQIVND (reference sequence). As DNA, the CDR3 is TGTGCCAGTAGTATAGATATCGCGGGAGAGGAGCAGTTCTTC. This encodes CASSIDIAGEEQFF.

The chain recombines TRBV10-2 with TRBJ2-1; the match to TRBD2 covers 7 bases. Germline CDR1 is WSHSY and CDR2 is SAAADI. This CDR3 contains 16 residues. With 8 bases clipped from V and 5 bases from J, the junction kept 15 bases outside the gene matches. CDR3 protein: CASRQSRPSGNNEQFF. The DNA of the CDR3 is TGCGCCAGCCGACAATCCCGGCCTAGCGGAAACAATGAGCAGTTCTTC.

The chain uses TRBV6-6 and TRBJ1-2, with 8 bases lining up with TRBD1. The ends lost 0 bases at V and 3 bases at J; junction bases unmatched: 6. This CDR3 is 16 amino acids long. From germline, CDR1 is MNHNY and CDR2 SVGAGI (reference sequence). The CDR3 region is CASSYSSQGADYGYTF. The CDR3 DNA follows: TGTGCCAGCAGTTACTCAAGTCAGGGGGCGGACTATGGCTACACCTTC.